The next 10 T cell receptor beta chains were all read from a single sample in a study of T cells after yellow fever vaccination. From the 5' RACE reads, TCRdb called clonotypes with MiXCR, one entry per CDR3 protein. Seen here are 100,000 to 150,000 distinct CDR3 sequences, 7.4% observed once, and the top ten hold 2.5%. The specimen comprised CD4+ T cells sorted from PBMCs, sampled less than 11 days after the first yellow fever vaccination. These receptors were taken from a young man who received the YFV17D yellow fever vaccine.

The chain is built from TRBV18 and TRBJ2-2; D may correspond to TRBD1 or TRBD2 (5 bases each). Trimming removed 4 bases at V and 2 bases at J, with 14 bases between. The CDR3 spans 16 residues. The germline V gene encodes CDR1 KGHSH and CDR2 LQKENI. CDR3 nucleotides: TGTGCCAGCTCACGACGGGACCGATCAAACACCGGGGAGCTGTTTTTT. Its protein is CASSRRDRSNTGELFF.

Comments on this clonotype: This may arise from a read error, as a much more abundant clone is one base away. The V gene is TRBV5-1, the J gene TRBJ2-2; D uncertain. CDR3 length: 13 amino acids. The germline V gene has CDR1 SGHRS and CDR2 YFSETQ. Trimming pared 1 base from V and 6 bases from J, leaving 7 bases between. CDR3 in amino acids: CASSLNYPGELFF. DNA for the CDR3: TGCGCCAGCAGCTTGAACTACCCCGGGGAGCTGTTTTTT.

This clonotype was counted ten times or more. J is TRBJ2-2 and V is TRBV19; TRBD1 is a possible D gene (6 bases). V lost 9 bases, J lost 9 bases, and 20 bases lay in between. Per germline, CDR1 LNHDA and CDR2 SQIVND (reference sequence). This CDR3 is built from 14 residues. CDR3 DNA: TGTGCCAGCCTCGGGGACACCAACATAAGGGAGCTGTTTTTT. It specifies CASLGDTNIRELFF.

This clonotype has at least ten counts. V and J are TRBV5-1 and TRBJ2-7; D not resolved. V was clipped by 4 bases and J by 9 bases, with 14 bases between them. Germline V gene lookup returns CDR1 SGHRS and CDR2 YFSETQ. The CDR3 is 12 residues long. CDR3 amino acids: CASSPGPKGQYV. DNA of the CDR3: TGCGCCAGCAGCCCAGGACCGAAGGGGCAGTACGTC.

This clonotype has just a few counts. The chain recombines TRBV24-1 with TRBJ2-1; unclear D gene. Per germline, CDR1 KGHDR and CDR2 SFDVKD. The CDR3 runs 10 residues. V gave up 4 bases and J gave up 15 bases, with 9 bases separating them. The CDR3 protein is CATSDPRTFF. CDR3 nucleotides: TGTGCCACCAGTGACCCGAGGACGTTCTTC.

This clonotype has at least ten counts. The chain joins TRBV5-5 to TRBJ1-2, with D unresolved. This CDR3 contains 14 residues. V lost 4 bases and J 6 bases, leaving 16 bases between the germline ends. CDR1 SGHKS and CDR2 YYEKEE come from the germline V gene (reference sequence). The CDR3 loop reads CASSPEWGGDGYTF. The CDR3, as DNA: TGTGCCAGCAGCCCCGAATGGGGAGGCGATGGCTACACCTTC.

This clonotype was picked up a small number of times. CDR3 sequence (DNA): TGTGCCATCAGTGAAGGACAGGGGGCTTCCTACGAGCAGTACGTC. This sequence encodes CAISEGQGASYEQYV. This rearrangement joins TRBV10-3 to TRBJ2-7, with 11 bases lining up with TRBD1. V trimming: 3 bases; J trimming: 1 base; junction bases outside the gene matches: 2. The CDR3 contains 15 residues. Germline V gene sequence: CDR1 ENHRY, CDR2 SYGVKD.

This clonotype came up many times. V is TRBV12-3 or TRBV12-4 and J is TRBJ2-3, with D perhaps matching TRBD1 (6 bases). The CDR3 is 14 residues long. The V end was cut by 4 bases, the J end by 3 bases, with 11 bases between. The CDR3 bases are TGTGCCAGCAGTTACAGGGTGGGGACAGATACGCAGTATTTT. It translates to CASSYRVGTDTQYF.

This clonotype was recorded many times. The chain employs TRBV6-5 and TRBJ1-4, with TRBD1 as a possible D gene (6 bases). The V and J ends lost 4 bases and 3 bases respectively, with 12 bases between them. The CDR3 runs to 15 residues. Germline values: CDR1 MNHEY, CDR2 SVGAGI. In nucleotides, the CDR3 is TGTGCCAGCAGTTCCAGGGGAACGGCTAATGAAAAACTGTTTTTT. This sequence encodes CASSSRGTANEKLFF.

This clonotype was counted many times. CDR3 protein: CASSLGEPYQETQYF. CDR3 in DNA: TGCGCCAGCAGCCTGGGGGAGCCGTACCAAGAGACCCAGTACTTC. The rearrangement joins TRBV5-1 to TRBJ2-5; D assignment may be TRBD1 or TRBD2 (5 bases each). The ends were cut back, 4 bases at V and 0 bases at J, with 13 bases in the middle. CDR1 is SGHRS and CDR2 is YFSETQ in the germline V gene. The CDR3 has 15 amino acids.